Below, one T cell receptor (beta chain) is given with its context. Its target antigen remains unknown. No base qualities exist here, and no much larger clone lies one base off it. The data belong to a study of blood T cell repertoires in COVID-19 (dated by TCRdb to the early 2020s). With respect to the entire study: Samples covering the acute and convalescent phases of COVID-19 were provided by collaborators in the United States, Italy and Spain. The material from the prospective study consisted of cDNA or gDNA derived from T cells, B-cell-depleted T cells, or PBMCs. Subjects who had been exposed to COVID-19, were actively infected with it, or had recovered from it provided the deeply sampled blood TCRbeta repertoires that made up the dataset. The repertoires were released in a freely available public database meant as a resource for research on the immune response to SARS-CoV-2. Samples were obtained from the ongoing ImmuneRACE study (first 160 participants) and from 1,200 or so subjects provided by 6 global collaborators. Sample metadata almost always included a de-identified subject ID, COVID-19 status, age in years and sex. Where HLA class I and class II types were available, the types were taken from metadata supplied by the sample provider, not from assay-based typing.

TCRbeta CDR3 regions were amplified from genomic DNA using the immunoSEQ Assay, a bias-controlled multiplex PCR. Processing in the source paper ran as follows. Within the assay, amplification of reference gene primers was used to estimate how many nucleated cells each sample contained. To quantify the absolute abundance of each unique TCRbeta CDR3 rearrangement, sequence reads were collapsed and filtered. For each sample, productive Simpson clonality was calculated as the square root of Simpson's diversity index across productive rearrangements. TCRdb re-hosts the immuneACCESS table, in-frame sequences only. Its copies lack some clones; in the studies checked, an unresolved V gene accounts for under half of them, and the cause for the rest is not known. The V and J calls and clone size come from that table; D and trimming were worked out from the DNA. The sample contains about 97,000 clones, about nine tenths of them found a single time. The ten top clones hold around 1.9% of the sample.

The paper as a whole reports these results and caveats: Clinical and demographic metadata were provided uncurated, with the amount varying by source and participant.

At one collaborating source in Seattle, patients were enrolled during active infection and were followed longitudinally through the course of disease. Whole blood was collected in K2EDTA tubes by collaborating institutions according to the institutions' own protocols. For TCRbeta analysis, collaborator samples were shipped as frozen whole blood, as isolated PBMCs, or as DNA extracted from either sample type. What was sequenced was peripheral blood. This receptor was taken from a woman aged 50 to 60 with COVID-19, enrolled during active disease.

The CDR3 protein: CASSPGQGNGYTF. DNA sequence: TGCGCCAGCAGCCCGGGACAGGGTAATGGCTACACCTTC. The chain links TRBV5-1 with TRBJ1-2; 9 bases in between match TRBD1. V has 4 bases trimmed and J has 6 bases trimmed; junction bases matching no gene number 4. Taken from cysteine to phenylalanine, the CDR3 has 13 residues. Solely the CDR3 DNA is kept, with 39 bases framed from the first base. The germline V gene provides CDR1 SGHRS and CDR2 YFSETQ. Beyond the CDR3, the reference TRBV5-1 and TRBJ1-2 genes provide the residues; the full variable domain reads: KAGVTQTPRYLIKTRGQQVTLSCSPISGHRSVSWYQQTPGQGLQFLFEYFSETQRNKGNFPGRFSGRQFSNSRSEMNVSTLELGDSALYLCASSPGQGNGYTFGSGTRLTVV.